The 21 T cell receptor beta chains below all came from one sample that was sequenced in a study of T cell responses to AZD1222 COVID-19 vaccine. Profiling relied on immunoSEQ multiplex PCR, and the TCRdb table lists in-frame clones only, not all of them. The profile shows approximately 210,000 clones, about 94% of them singletons. Specimen: peripheral blood, collected 28 days after the second dose of the MenACWY control vaccine. The receptors stem from an adult who received the MenACWY meningococcal vaccine as a control.

Details on this clone: In the same sample, other DNA sequences code for this CDR3. The CDR3 spells CASSPRGPDTQYF. In DNA, the CDR3 is TGTGCCAGCAGCCCCCGGGGGCCAGATACGCAGTATTTT. This sequence joins TRBV7-9 and TRBJ2-3; D tentatively fits TRBD1 or TRBD2 (6 bases each). With 5 bases removed from V and 4 bases from J, the gap between germline ends came to 10 bases. The germline gives CDR1 SEHNR, CDR2 FQNEAQ (reference sequence). The CDR3 contains 13 residues.

The CDR3 DNA reads TGTGCCAGCAGCCCACTCCCAGGGGGCACTAACACCGGGGAGCTGTTTTTT. Translation: CASSPLPGGTNTGELFF. The chain joins TRBV9 to TRBJ2-2, with TRBD1 identical over 8 bases. V was pared by 4 bases and J by 2 bases, with 10 bases of the junction left unmatched. The CDR3 consists of 17 residues. Germline V gene data show CDR1 as SGDLS and CDR2 as YYNGEE.

The chain employs TRBV28 and TRBJ2-5; TRBD2 agrees at 7 bases. The CDR3 is made up of 17 amino acids. V shed 3 bases, J shed 6 bases, and the junction held 16 bases outside the gene matches. Germline CDR1 is MDHEN and CDR2 is SYDVKM. The CDR3 here is CASSLYGTNTVGKTQYF. DNA for the CDR3: TGTGCCAGCAGTTTGTACGGGACTAACACCGTTGGGAAGACCCAGTACTTC.

The chain has TRBV29-1 and TRBJ2-1, with TRBD2 matching 12 bases. CDR3 length: 14 residues. Trimming cost V 6 bases and J 4 bases; bases outside gene matches: 4. In germline, CDR1 is SQVTM, CDR2 ANQGSEA. CDR3 residues: CSVASGGVYNEQFF. CDR3 coding DNA: TGCAGCGTAGCTAGCGGGGGGGTATACAATGAGCAGTTCTTC.

CDR3 DNA: TGTGCCACCCAAGCTGAAGCGGGGGGAAGCACAGATACGCAGTATTTT. This gives the protein CATQAEAGGSTDTQYF. The chain combines TRBV19 with TRBJ2-3; 9 bases line up with TRBD2. Germline trimming cut 10 bases from V and 0 bases from J; bases unmatched to any gene: 11. Germline-derived CDR1 and CDR2 are LNHDA and SQIVND (reference sequence). The CDR3 contains 16 residues. Supplemented by reference TRBV19 and TRBJ2-3, the full variable domain reads DGGITQSPKYLFRKEGQNVTLSCEQNLNHDAMYWYRQDPGQGLRLIYYSQIVNDFQKGDIAEGYSVSREKKESFPLTVTSAQKNPTAFYLCATQAEAGGSTDTQYFGPGTRLTVL.

The CDR3 region has the DNA TGTGCCAGCAGTTCCACCGACGGCCAATACCTCTACGAGCAGTACTTC. This gives the protein CASSSTDGQYLYEQYF. V usage is TRBV28 and J usage is TRBJ2-7; no definite D call. This CDR3 contains 16 residues. Germline values: CDR1 MDHEN, CDR2 SYDVKM. V lost 4 bases and J lost 3, with 19 bases in between.

The chain has TRBV19 and TRBJ2-1, with a weak D call TRBD1 (6 bases). The germline V gene encodes CDR1 LNHDA and CDR2 SQIVND (reference sequence). Between the trimmed V and J ends, which lost 5 bases and 5 bases, there was a span of 25 bases. The CDR3 is made up of 18 amino acids. Here the CDR3 DNA reads TGTGCCAGTAGTCCGTACCGACAGGACCCTCGGCGGAACAATGAGCAGTTCTTC. This codes for CASSPYRQDPRRNNEQFF.

The chain links TRBV18 to TRBJ1-5; D gene ambiguous. From germline, CDR1 is KGHSH and CDR2 LQKENI. V shed 5 bases and J shed 4 bases, with 12 bases lying between them. This CDR3 spans 14 amino acids. The CDR3 sequence is CASSVEVSNQPQHF. DNA of the CDR3: TGTGCCAGCTCAGTGGAAGTCTCAAATCAGCCCCAGCATTTT.

J is TRBJ2-5 and V is TRBV4-1, with 7 bases identical to TRBD1. This CDR3 contains 17 residues. Germline V CDR1 and CDR2: MGHRA, YSYEKL. The ends lost 3 bases at V and 2 bases at J; junction bases unmatched: 12. The CDR3 DNA is TGCGCCAGCAGCCAGGATCACAGGGGACAAAATCAAGAGACCCAGTACTTC. This codes for CASSQDHRGQNQETQYF.

The chain couples TRBV28 to TRBJ1-2, with D possibly matching TRBD1 (5 bases). V shed 6 bases and J shed 4 bases, with 12 bases lying between them. CDR3 length: 13 amino acids. CDR1 is MDHEN and CDR2 is SYDVKM in the germline V gene. The DNA for the CDR3 is TGTGCCAGCAGGAGCCGGGGCGGCTATGGCTACACCTTC. It codes for CASRSRGGYGYTF.

The chain combines TRBV28 with TRBJ1-4; weak D call: TRBD1 (5 bases). Per the germline V gene, CDR1 is MDHEN and CDR2 is SYDVKM. The CDR3 runs 15 residues. V lost 3 bases, J lost 4 bases, and 12 bases lay in between. CDR3 coding DNA: TGTGCCAGCAGTTTCGTTGTCGGGGGTAATGAAAAACTGTTTTTT. This codes for CASSFVVGGNEKLFF.

This chain uses TRBV5-4 with TRBJ1-2, with a tentative D call TRBD1 (6 bases). V lost 3 bases to trimming and J lost 7 bases, with 13 bases between them. The germline CDR1 and CDR2 sequences are SGHNT and YYREEE (reference sequence). CDR3 length: 13 amino acids. The CDR3 nucleotides read TGTGCCAGCAGCTCCGATACAGGGTCTGGCTACACCTTC. Translating it yields CASSSDTGSGYTF.

The rearrangement links TRBV7-3 to TRBJ2-6, with 7 bases aligning to TRBD1. J lost 4 bases, V lost 2 bases, and 8 bases had no gene match. CDR3 size: 17 residues. In germline, CDR1 is SGHTA, CDR2 FQGTGA. The CDR3 sequence: CASSLAGGFNGANVLTF. The CDR3 DNA follows: TGTGCCAGCAGCTTAGCAGGGGGATTTAACGGGGCCAACGTCCTGACTTTC. The whole variable domain, filled in from reference TRBV7-3 and TRBJ2-6, reads GAGVSQTPSNKVTEKGKYVELRCDPISGHTALYWYRQSLGQGPEFLIYFQGTGAADDSGLPNDRFFAVRPEGSVSTLKIQRTERGDSAVYLCASSLAGGFNGANVLTFGAGSRLTVL.

V usage is TRBV15 and J usage is TRBJ2-3; TRBD1 or TRBD2 may be the D gene (6 bases each). Trimming removed 0 bases from V and 1 base from J, with 11 bases in between. This CDR3 has 16 amino acids. The germline gives CDR1 LNHNV, CDR2 YYDKDF (reference sequence). This CDR3 reads CATSRDARGRTDTQYF. The CDR3 nucleotides read TGTGCCACCAGCAGAGATGCTCGGGGGCGCACAGATACGCAGTATTTT.

Notes on this clone: Mismatch with germline at one junction end may stem from a read error. The genes are TRBV9 and TRBJ2-7; 8 bases fit TRBD1. Germline values: CDR1 SGDLS, CDR2 YYNGEE. The CDR3 is 12 residues long. The CDR3 here is CASSPRQGKQNF. CDR3 DNA sequence: TGTGCCAGCAGCCCCAGACAGGGGAAGCAGAACTTC. The complete variable domain, with remaining parts taken from reference TRBV9 and TRBJ2-7, reads DSGVTQTPKHLITATGQRVTLRCSPRSGDLSVYWYQQSLDQGLQFLIQYYNGEERAKGNILERFSAQQFPDLHSELNLSSLELGDSALYFCASSPRQGKQNFGPGTRLTVT.

The chain employs TRBV5-4 and TRBJ1-1; D is undetermined. The germline V and J ends were trimmed by 3 bases and 6 bases, with 9 bases remaining between them. The CDR3 runs 12 residues. The germline CDR1 and CDR2 sequences are SGHNT and YYREEE (reference sequence). DNA of the CDR3: TGTGCCAGCAGCTCTCCACTCTCTGAAGCTTTCTTT. Its protein product is CASSSPLSEAFF.

This rearrangement joins TRBV6-2 or TRBV6-3 to TRBJ2-7, with TRBD1 identical over 9 bases. CDR3 length equals 16 residues. Unmatched junction bases numbered 5, after V lost 2 bases and J lost 0 bases. Germline CDR1 and CDR2: MNHEY and SVGEGT. CDR3 sequence: CASSYGGQGHSYEQYF. The CDR3 nucleotides read TGTGCCAGCAGTTACGGTGGACAGGGGCACTCCTACGAGCAGTACTTC.

This chain links TRBV27 with TRBJ2-1; no clear D. CDR3 size: 12 residues. Trimming removed 6 bases at V and 8 bases at J, with 11 bases between. Germline V gene lookup returns CDR1 MNHEY and CDR2 SMNVEV (reference sequence). The CDR3 DNA sequence: TGTGCCAGCAGCCGGACCGACTATGAGCAGTTCTTC. Amino acids: CASSRTDYEQFF.

This clone was picked up one time. The chain carries TRBV27 and TRBJ2-7; D remains unclear. This CDR3 has 14 residues. V was cut by 2 bases and J by 7 bases, with 15 bases left in between. Germline CDR1 reads MNHEY; CDR2 reads SMNVEV (reference sequence). The CDR3 is CASSLAKQNREQYF. The DNA of the CDR3 is TGTGCCAGCAGTTTAGCAAAGCAGAATCGGGAGCAGTACTTC.

The chain has TRBV7-9 and TRBJ1-1; possibly TRBD1 for D (6 bases). V lost 1 base, J lost 1 base, and 13 bases lay in between. Per the germline V gene, CDR1 is SEHNR and CDR2 is FQNEAQ (reference sequence). CDR3 length: 16 residues. CDR3 sequence reads: CASSLDPRGGNTEAFF. The CDR3 region has the DNA TGTGCCAGCAGCTTAGATCCCAGGGGCGGGAACACTGAAGCTTTCTTT.

The J gene is TRBJ1-4, the V gene TRBV9; 7 positions match TRBD1. This CDR3 region has 15 residues. V shed 1 base, J shed 3 bases, and the junction held 3 bases outside the gene matches. The germline V gene has CDR1 SGDLS and CDR2 YYNGEE. In nucleotides, the CDR3 is TGTGCCAGCAGCGTACAGGGGGGTCCTAATGAAAAACTGTTTTTT. This sequence encodes CASSVQGGPNEKLFF.